This T cell receptor (beta chain) was identified in a study of neoadjuvant anti-PD-1 for oral cavity cancer. The overall study: Patients mostly received three to four biweekly nivolumab doses at 3 mg/kg before surgery. Patients without progression got a fourth dose around day 43.

In the case of this clone: Its cognate antigen is unknown.

Findings and caveats of the study: Only a few patients per response group were TCR-analyzed; validation needed.

Sample time point: after neoadjuvant nivolumab, at surgical resection. Method: immunoSEQ multiplex PCR; TCRdb's copy keeps in-frame clones and lacks some. This sample has some 15,000 clones, with approximately 73% found just once. The sample here was PBMCs, taken after nivolumab (anti-PD-1) treatment. This receptor was identified in a person aged 40 to 85 with oral cavity squamous cell carcinoma.

In DNA form, the CDR3 reads TGTGCCAGCAGCCCACGACAGGGAGGCACTGAAGCTTTCTTT. It translates to CASSPRQGGTEAFF. This chain connects TRBV27 to TRBJ1-1; 7 bases align to TRBD1. With 6 bases clipped from V and 4 bases from J, the junction kept 8 bases outside the gene matches. Germline V CDR1 and CDR2: MNHEY, SMNVEV (reference sequence). This CDR3 has 14 amino acids.